This T cell receptor (beta chain) was captured in a study of blood T cell repertoires in COVID-19. Study summary: COVID-19 samples from acute and convalescent phases originated in the United States, Italy and Spain. Sources were T cells, B-cell-depleted T cells, or PBMCs; the material itself was cDNA or gDNA.

Residents of 24 US areas, aged about 18 to 89 years, made up the participants. In the original workflow: Counts of nucleated cells, estimated from reference gene primer amplification, were obtained. TCRdb keeps only in-frame clones here, not all; method: immunoSEQ multiplex PCR. D and trimming come from the DNA, and the V and J calls and clone size come from that table. The table records over 200,000 clones, 70% to 90% of them present only once. Germline lookup yields CDR1 MNHEY and CDR2 SVGAGI. The trim removed 6 bases at V and 6 bases at J, leaving 7 bases unmatched. The CDR3 has 14 residues. This receptor was obtained from a woman in her forties or fifties who had recovered from COVID-19. Source material: PBMCs or T cells enriched from blood (not recorded which). This chain links TRBV6-5 with TRBJ2-1, with 8 nucleotides matching TRBD1. The CDR3 loop reads CASRAGTGPNEQFF. CDR3 sequence (DNA): TGTGCCAGCAGGGCCGGGACAGGCCCCAATGAGCAGTTCTTC.